A selection of T cell receptor beta chains follows, all from one sample in a study of OX40 agonist ivuxolimab in advanced cancers. Produced via immunoSEQ multiplex PCR; TCRdb's table is partial and in-frame only. The sample lists around 26,000 clones; 75% to 90% were seen once. Sequences were derived from CD4+ or CD8+ T cells sorted from blood, sampled in a trial of the OX40 agonist ivuxolimab. These receptors were obtained from an adult with an advanced solid tumor such as melanoma, head and neck, liver or kidney cancer. Both conserved end residues are part of each CDR3. A D gene is named only where the DNA matches it firmly. Part of the rows lack a size; the others show once, few, many or a class for expanded clones.

V	length	D	size	J	CDR3	DNA
TRBV4-1	15	.	once	TRBJ2-2	CASSPLGVDTGELFF	TGCGCCAGCAGCCCCTTGGGGGTCGACACCGGGGAGCTGTTTTTT
TRBV6-1	11	.	once	TRBJ2-7	CASSGHYEQYF	TGTGCCAGCAGCGGGCATTACGAGCAGTACTTC
TRBV30	15	.	once	TRBJ2-4	CAWSITGLAKNIQYF	TGTGCCTGGAGTATTACAGGGTTAGCCAAAAACATTCAGTACTTC
TRBV25-1	14	.	.	TRBJ2-6	CASRGASGANVLTF	TGTGCCAGCAGGGGTGCTTCTGGGGCCAACGTCCTGACTTTC
TRBV10-2	13	.	.	TRBJ2-3	CASTGTRTDTQYF	TGCGCCAGCACCGGGACACGCACAGATACGCAGTATTTT
TRBV2	14	.	.	TRBJ2-7	CASSEGVKAYEQYF	TGTGCCAGCAGTGAGGGGGTAAAGGCATACGAGCAGTACTTC
TRBV6-5	14	.	.	TRBJ1-6	CASSYGGVSSPLHF	TGTGCCAGCAGTTACGGGGGAGTTAGCTCACCCCTCCACTTT
TRBV5-4	15	.	medium-sized	TRBJ2-5	CASTLPGHRQETQYF	TGTGCCAGCACCCTGCCGGGACACCGCCAAGAGACCCAGTACTTC
TRBV7-8	12	.	.	TRBJ1-5	CASSLPDQPQHF	TGTGCCAGCAGCTTACCGGATCAGCCCCAGCATTTT
TRBV19	16	.	.	TRBJ1-2	CASMAREIDNNYGYTF	TGTGCCAGTATGGCGCGGGAAATTGACAATAACTATGGCTACACCTTC
TRBV9	15	.	.	TRBJ2-3	CASSVDGSSTDTQYF	TGTGCCAGCAGCGTAGACGGGTCTAGCACAGATACGCAGTATTTT
TRBV5-6	14	.	.	TRBJ2-3	CASSLGPITDTQYF	TGTGCCAGCAGCTTGGGACCTATCACAGATACGCAGTATTTT
TRBV6-1	12	.	.	TRBJ1-2	CATYLPWYGYTF	TGTGCCACTTATCTTCCGTGGTATGGCTACACCTTC
TRBV5-1	12	TRBD2	.	TRBJ2-1	CASSIGLDEQFF	TGCGCCAGCAGCATCGGACTAGATGAGCAGTTCTTC
TRBV2	14	.	.	TRBJ1-1	CASNRVTMNTEAFF	TGTGCCAGCAACAGGGTGACCATGAACACTGAAGCTTTCTTT